These 17 T cell receptor beta chains came from one sample sequenced in a study of T-cell memory formation after mild COVID-19 (dated by TCRdb to about 2021). Library preparation was by 5' RACE. Sequencing instrument: Illumina NovaSeq 6000. TCRdb trimmed the raw reads at Q25, called clones with MiXCR and kept productive beta chains. Under each unique CDR3 protein, matching rows form one entry showing the most common genes and DNA. The sample has 390,000 or so distinct CDR3 sequences on record, roughly 15% of them singletons. Together, the top ten hold around a fifth of the sample. Specimen: PBMCs or a T cell subset sorted from them (not recorded which). The receptors here all came from a man aged 18 to 35 who had mild COVID-19 (a few samples of this study predate the infection). The sample titles of this study are shuffled in the database, so cell type and time point are left out; the donor was told from shared clones.

V gene TRBV27 combines with J gene TRBJ1-6; D perhaps matches TRBD1 (5 bases). Trimming pared 6 bases from V and 8 bases from J, leaving 11 bases between. Germline-derived CDR1 and CDR2 are MNHEY and SMNVEV (reference sequence). The CDR3 totals 13 residues. CDR3 sequence: CASSLDSYSPLHF. CDR3 bases: TGTGCCAGCAGCCTCGACAGTTATTCACCCCTCCACTTT.

This clonotype showed up just a few times. The chain recombines TRBV4-1 with TRBJ2-1; D perhaps matches TRBD2 (5 bases). The CDR3 runs 16 residues. The V gene lost 4 bases and the J gene lost 1 base, with 14 bases spanning the gap. The germline CDR1 and CDR2 sequences are MGHRA and YSYEKL. CDR3 DNA: TGCGCCAGCAGCCGGGTGAGGGCAGGATCCTACAATGAGCAGTTCTTC. Translating gives CASSRVRAGSYNEQFF.

This clonotype was seen more than once but under ten times. This chain connects TRBV7-9 to TRBJ1-1; no clear D gene. In germline, CDR1 is SEHNR, CDR2 FQNEAQ (reference sequence). The V gene lost 5 bases and the J gene lost 1 base, with 8 bases spanning the gap. The CDR3 contains 13 residues. CDR3 in amino acids: CASSSRRNTEAFF. The CDR3 nucleotides are TGTGCCAGCAGCAGCAGGAGGAACACTGAAGCTTTCTTT.

This clonotype was counted between two and nine times. The V gene is TRBV6-2 or TRBV6-3, the J gene TRBJ1-2; weak D call: TRBD1 (6 bases). Germline V gives CDR1 MNHEY, CDR2 SVGEGT. Trimming removed 3 bases from V and 2 bases from J, with 13 bases in between. This CDR3 spans 15 amino acids. The CDR3 nucleotides are TGTGCCAGCAGTTATTGGACAGCCTTAAACTATGGCTACACCTTC. Residues: CASSYWTALNYGYTF.

CDR3 sequence reads: CASSQTGRETYEQYF. As DNA, the CDR3 is TGTGCCAGCAGCCAAACAGGCCGGGAAACCTACGAGCAGTACTTC. V gene TRBV14 combines with J gene TRBJ2-7, with D possibly being TRBD1 or TRBD2 (5 bases each). The CDR3 covers 15 residues. Germline CDR1 SGHDN, CDR2 FVKESK. Deletions cut 2 bases from V and 2 bases from J, with 13 bases between.

This clonotype has more than one count but fewer than ten. V usage is TRBV7-2 and J usage is TRBJ1-1, with a weak D call TRBD1 (6 bases). Germline CDR1 SGHTA, CDR2 FQGNSA. This CDR3 comprises 12 residues. Trimming stripped 5 bases from V and 10 bases from J, with 14 bases between. Written as DNA, the CDR3 is TGTGCCAGCAGCACCTGGACAGTCGGAGCTTTCTTT. It is translated as CASSTWTVGAFF.

This chain joins TRBV10-3 and TRBJ1-4, with D tentatively TRBD1 (6 bases). The V gene's germline CDR1 is ENHRY and CDR2 SYGVKD. The length of the CDR3 is 13 residues. V was cut by 10 bases and J by 4 bases, with 13 bases left in between. The CDR3: CASGGGINEKLFF. The CDR3 DNA sequence: TGTGCCAGTGGAGGGGGGATTAATGAAAAACTGTTTTTT.

This clonotype was detected ten times or more. V and J are TRBV28 and TRBJ2-3; 7 nucleotides agree with TRBD1. The CDR3 runs to 14 residues. From germline, CDR1 is MDHEN and CDR2 SYDVKM. The V and J ends lost 6 bases and 0 bases, in that order; junction bases with no gene match: 3. Written as DNA, the CDR3 is TGTGCCAGCAGCCAGGACAGGAGCACAGATACGCAGTATTTT. Its protein is CASSQDRSTDTQYF.

The rearrangement links TRBV5-4 to TRBJ1-2, with 8 bases that match TRBD1. Germline loops: CDR1 SGHNT, CDR2 YYREEE (reference sequence). V shed 4 bases, J shed 5 bases, and the junction held 13 bases outside the gene matches. The CDR3 is made up of 16 amino acids. The CDR3 DNA follows: TGTGCCAGCAGCCCCCCTTTGGACAGGGCCCTATATGGCTACACCTTC. Translation gives CASSPPLDRALYGYTF.

The chain combines TRBV4-3 with TRBJ2-7, with TRBD1 matching 7 bases. CDR3 size: 15 residues. Looked up from germline, CDR1 is LGHNA and CDR2 is YSLEER. V lost 0 bases, J lost 3 bases, and 5 bases stayed unmatched. Here the CDR3 DNA reads TGCGCCAGCAGCCAAGAGAAGGGGGCCAACTACGAGCAGTACTTC. Translating gives CASSQEKGANYEQYF.

The chain recombines TRBV7-2 with TRBJ1-4; D not resolved. Germline-derived CDR1 and CDR2 are SGHTA and FQGNSA. With 4 bases removed from V and 7 bases from J, the gap between germline ends came to 7 bases. The CDR3 is made up of 12 amino acids. CDR3 nucleotide sequence: TGTGCCAGCAGCTCATCGGCTGAAAAACTGTTTTTT. Translation gives CASSSSAEKLFF.

The rearrangement joins TRBV4-1 to TRBJ2-3; the D is unclear. There are 17 residues in the CDR3. CDR1 MGHRA and CDR2 YSYEKL come from the germline V gene. Trimming removed 4 bases from V and 0 bases from J, with 17 bases in between. The CDR3 bases are TGCGCCAGCAGCCGACGCCAAGTGCCCGCCAGCACAGATACGCAGTATTTT. It yields the protein CASSRRQVPASTDTQYF.

This clonotype was seen a handful of times. The chain combines TRBV7-3 with TRBJ2-3; 7 nucleotides agree with TRBD2. The CDR3 covers 12 residues. V shed 5 bases, J shed 6 bases, and the junction held 2 bases outside the gene matches. Germline CDR1 SGHTA, CDR2 FQGTGA. CDR3 sequence reads: CASSGGVDTQYF. Written as DNA, the CDR3 is TGTGCCAGCAGCGGGGGGGTGGATACGCAGTATTTT.

This clonotype was seen ten or more times. The genes are TRBV6-5 and TRBJ2-5; TRBD2 matches at 7 bases. CDR3 size: 14 residues. Germline V gives CDR1 MNHEY, CDR2 SVGAGI. V lost 6 bases to trimming and J lost 3 bases; unmatched junction nucleotides: 7. CDR3 protein: CASSRGTTKETQYF. In nucleotides, the CDR3 is TGTGCCAGCAGCCGAGGGACTACCAAAGAGACCCAGTACTTC.

The chain recombines TRBV7-6 with TRBJ2-7; a weak D match, TRBD2 (6 bases). In germline, CDR1 is SGHVS, CDR2 FNYEAQ. V was pared by 3 bases and J by 3 bases, with 12 bases between. This CDR3 has 14 amino acids. DNA for the CDR3: TGTGCCAGCAGCTTCGCCATGGGGGGCTACGAGCAGTACTTC. Translating it yields CASSFAMGGYEQYF.

This clonotype has more than one count but fewer than ten. Here the CDR3 DNA reads TGTGCCAGCGGGGGTGGTCGGGAGCAGTACGTC. It encodes CASGGGREQYV. The chain is built from TRBV7-9 and TRBJ2-7; D is tentatively TRBD1 or TRBD2 (5 bases each). Per germline, CDR1 SEHNR and CDR2 FQNEAQ (reference sequence). CDR3 length: 11 amino acids. V was cut by 8 bases and J by 7 bases, with 12 bases left in between.

V is TRBV18 and J is TRBJ2-5; a possible D gene is TRBD1 (5 bases). The CDR3 is 17 residues long. V lost 0 bases and J 0 bases, leaving 14 bases between the germline ends. The germline CDR1 and CDR2 sequences are KGHSH and LQKENI. The CDR3 loop reads CASSPPTGQEYQETQYF. The CDR3 DNA reads TGTGCCAGCTCACCACCCACCGGACAAGAGTACCAAGAGACCCAGTACTTC.